Presented here are 5 T cell receptor beta chains from one specimen sequenced in a study of cytomegalovirus exposure and HLA in healthy donors (dated 2017 in TCRdb). Receptor amplification or capture employed the immunoSEQ multiplex PCR assay. For the multiplex PCR, a mixture combining 60 forward primers for TCR Vbeta segments and 13 reverse primers for TCR Jbeta segments was used. Sourced from immuneACCESS, this table was stored by TCRdb with only in-frame sequences that have V and J called. A share of the clones is absent; for the studies checked, an unresolved V gene accounts for under half, and the remainder has no known explanation. Recorded for this sample are 100,000 to 150,000 clones; about 82% of them occurred a single time. Clones ranked in the top ten supply roughly 1.2% of the sample. Source material: PBMCs. These receptors all stem from a boy younger than 18 in good health and CMV-seronegative.

The rearrangement links TRBV7-2 to TRBJ1-1; D unresolved. Trimming removed 5 bases from V and 6 bases from J, with 16 bases in between. The CDR3 loop spans 14 amino acids. Germline CDR1 SGHTA, CDR2 FQGNSA. This chain's CDR3 is CASSRGWGGAEAFF. The CDR3 nucleotides read TGTGCCAGCAGCCGCGGGTGGGGAGGAGCTGAAGCTTTCTTT. Full variable domain (missing parts from reference TRBV7-2 and TRBJ1-1): GAGVSQSPSNKVTEKGKDVELRCDPISGHTALYWYRQSLGQGLEFLIYFQGNSAPDKSGLPSDRFSAERTGGSVSTLTIQRTQQEDSAVYLCASSRGWGGAEAFFGQGTRLTVV.

This clone has just a few counts. The rearrangement links TRBV27 to TRBJ2-7, with 7 bases aligning to TRBD1. The CDR3 runs to 14 residues. Germline CDR1 reads MNHEY; CDR2 reads SMNVEV (reference sequence). V trimming: 6 bases; J trimming: 2 bases; junction bases outside the gene matches: 7. The CDR3 nucleotides are TGTGCCAGCAGACAGGGGACATCTCCCTACGAGCAGTACTTC. Protein product: CASRQGTSPYEQYF.

The chain recombines TRBV18 with TRBJ2-1; TRBD2 matches at 14 bases. CDR1 is KGHSH and CDR2 is LQKENI in the germline V gene. V shed 6 bases and J 7 bases; nucleotides not matched to a gene: 17. The CDR3 totals 19 residues. CDR3 coding DNA: TGTGCCAGCTCTAGCCCGGGGACTAGCGGGAGTTTAGTTTGGAATGAGCAGTTCTTC. Amino acid sequence: CASSSPGTSGSLVWNEQFF.

The rearrangement uses TRBV6-1 and TRBJ2-7; TRBD2 aligns across 8 bases. The CDR3 runs 14 residues. V dropped 8 bases and J dropped 0; count of bases not matched to a gene: 6. Germline CDR1 and CDR2: MNHNS and SASEGT. Here the CDR3 DNA reads TGTGCCAGCCGATTTCTAGCGGGCTCCTACGAGCAGTACTTC. Its translation: CASRFLAGSYEQYF.

V gene TRBV7-2 combines with J gene TRBJ2-2; 7 nucleotides match TRBD2. Germline CDR1 SGHTA, CDR2 FQGNSA. CDR3 length: 16 amino acids. V was clipped by 5 bases and J by 1 base; unmatched bases: 7. CDR3 DNA sequence: TGTGCCAGCAGCCCGGGACTACCAATGAACACCGGGGAGCTGTTTTTT. Translated: CASSPGLPMNTGELFF. Based on the CDR3 plus reference TRBV7-2 and TRBJ2-2, the full variable domain is GAGVSQSPSNKVTEKGKDVELRCDPISGHTALYWYRQSLGQGLEFLIYFQGNSAPDKSGLPSDRFSAERTGGSVSTLTIQRTQQEDSAVYLCASSPGLPMNTGELFFGEGSRLTVL.